One sample yielded the 24 T cell receptor beta chains listed below, sequenced in a study of neurological immune-mediated disorders. A single record per CDR3 protein comes from TCRdb applying MiXCR to the 5' RACE reads. The sample carries tens of thousands of distinct CDR3 sequences, roughly 4.3% recorded once. Time point specified: longitudinal time-point 3. The specimen sequenced was PBMCs. These receptors were collected from a woman aged 55-69 years with multiple sclerosis.

This clonotype was seen repeatedly, ten times or more. The chain has TRBV5-1 and TRBJ1-5, with 7 bases matching TRBD1. This CDR3 region has 14 residues. CDR1 is SGHRS and CDR2 is YFSETQ in the germline V gene. With 2 bases clipped from V and 7 bases from J, the junction kept 6 bases outside the gene matches. CDR3 coding DNA: TGCGCCAGCAGCTTATCAGGGGGTCGGCAGCCCCAGCATTTT. The encoded protein is CASSLSGGRQPQHF.

This clonotype was recorded many times. V gene TRBV28 combines with J gene TRBJ2-7, with 11 positions matching TRBD2. CDR1 and CDR2 (germline): MDHEN, SYDVKM. The CDR3 contains 15 residues. The ends lost 6 bases at V and 6 bases at J; junction bases unmatched: 10. The CDR3 reads CASSELAGGSAEQYF. The CDR3 DNA reads as TGTGCCAGCAGCGAGTTAGCGGGGGGGTCGGCCGAGCAGTACTTC. Looking up the rest from reference TRBV28 and TRBJ2-7 gives the full variable domain: DVKVTQSSRYLVKRTGEKVFLECVQDMDHENMFWYRQDPGLGLRLIYFSYDVKMKEKGDIPEGYSVSREKKERFSLILESASTNQTSMYLCASSELAGGSAEQYFGPGTRLTVT.

This clonotype came up many times. The gene calls are TRBV20-1 and TRBJ2-2, with 8 bases that match TRBD1. After removal of 3 bases from V and 4 bases from J, the junction contained 7 bases not matched to a gene. Germline CDR1 and CDR2: DFQATT and SNEGSKA (reference sequence). This CDR3 has 15 residues. DNA of the CDR3: TGCAGTGCTAGGCTCGCCAGGGGGCGCACCGGGGAGCTGTTTTTT. Translated, it gives CSARLARGRTGELFF.

Ten or more counts support this clonotype. CDR3 sequence reads: CASSYSSSGGHQETQYF. Here the CDR3 DNA reads TGTGCCAGCAGTTACTCTTCTAGCGGGGGCCACCAAGAGACCCAGTACTTC. V is TRBV6-6 and J is TRBJ2-5; 10 nucleotides align to TRBD2. J gave up 0 bases and V 0 bases, and 4 bases lay outside the gene matches. Germline V gives CDR1 MNHNY, CDR2 SVGAGI (reference sequence). This CDR3 spans 17 amino acids.

This clonotype was found many times. CDR3 nucleotides: TGTGCCAGCAGTTTCGAGGGGAACTATGGCTACACCTTC. Amino acid sequence: CASSFEGNYGYTF. The rearrangement links TRBV27 to TRBJ1-2; D might be TRBD1 (5 bases). CDR3 length: 13 residues. V lost 3 bases to trimming and J lost 2 bases, with 7 bases between them. Germline CDR1 is MNHEY and CDR2 is SMNVEV (reference sequence).

This clonotype was observed at least ten times. V and J are TRBV6-2 or TRBV6-3 and TRBJ1-2; D ambiguous. Trimming took 3 bases from V and 2 from J, leaving 4 bases between them. The CDR3 contains 12 residues. CDR1 and CDR2 from the germline V gene are MNHEY and SVGEGT. CDR3 region: CASSYQNYGYTF. CDR3 DNA sequence: TGTGCCAGCAGTTATCAGAACTATGGCTACACCTTC.

The count of this clonotype is one. A read error may be the cause here, since a much bigger clone is one base away. This chain joins TRBV20-1 and TRBJ2-3; a weak D match, TRBD1 (5 bases). CDR1 and CDR2 (germline): DFQATT, SNEGSKA (reference sequence). CDR3 length equals 13 residues. With 6 bases removed from V and 3 bases from J, the gap between germline ends came to 13 bases. The CDR3 nucleotides read TGCAGTGCCAGTCAGGGCCTAACAGATACGCAGTATTTT. Residues: CSASQGLTDTQYF.

This clonotype was detected many times. The chain uses TRBV20-1 and TRBJ2-1; the D gene is possibly TRBD1 (5 bases). CDR1 DFQATT and CDR2 SNEGSKA come from the germline V gene (reference sequence). The CDR3 runs 14 residues. V was cut by 4 bases and J by 7 bases, with 17 bases left in between. CDR3 amino acids: CSAIARVEKNEQFF. CDR3 nucleotide sequence: TGCAGTGCTATCGCCAGGGTAGAAAAGAATGAGCAGTTCTTC.

This clonotype has a count of ten or more. V gene TRBV28 combines with J gene TRBJ2-5, with D perhaps assigned TRBD1 or TRBD2 (6 bases each). Germline V gene data show CDR1 as MDHEN and CDR2 as SYDVKM. Trimming took off 4 bases at V and 0 bases at J, with 12 bases between the two ends. The CDR3 has 15 amino acids. CDR3 in amino acids: CASSSRGQYQETQYF. The CDR3 bases are TGTGCCAGCAGTTCTCGGGGGCAGTACCAAGAGACCCAGTACTTC.

Ten or more counts support this clonotype. The rearrangement uses TRBV25-1 and TRBJ2-1; 7 nucleotides line up with TRBD1. The ends lost 7 bases at V and 3 bases at J; junction bases unmatched: 9. The CDR3 has 15 amino acids. Germline V gives CDR1 MGHDK, CDR2 SYGVNS. The CDR3 spells CASTEAGGDYNEQFF. The CDR3 DNA follows: TGTGCCAGCACTGAGGCAGGGGGTGACTACAATGAGCAGTTCTTC.

At least ten counts were recorded for this clonotype. The chain recombines TRBV11-1 with TRBJ2-6; possible D gene TRBD2, 6 bases. The CDR3 extends over 15 amino acids. Germline CDR1 is SGHAT and CDR2 is FQDESV (reference sequence). Trimming stripped 4 bases from V and 4 bases from J, with 11 bases between. In DNA form, the CDR3 reads TGTGCCAGCAGCTCCCGGGGGTCGGGGGCCAACGTCCTGACTTTC. Translated: CASSSRGSGANVLTF.

This clonotype was detected ten times or more. V is TRBV5-1 and J is TRBJ2-1; possible D gene TRBD1, 6 bases. The length of the CDR3 is 13 residues. Trimming took off 0 bases at V and 7 bases at J, with 8 bases between the two ends. The germline gives CDR1 SGHRS, CDR2 YFSETQ. CDR3 sequence (DNA): TGCGCCAGCAGCTTGGACACAGGGAATGAGCAGTTCTTC. This codes for CASSLDTGNEQFF.

This clonotype was recorded at least ten times. V usage is TRBV7-2 and J usage is TRBJ2-5; D remains unclear. The CDR3 is made up of 15 amino acids. Germline CDR1 is SGHTA and CDR2 is FQGNSA. V was clipped by 1 base and J by 1 base, with 10 bases between them. The CDR3 nucleotides read TGTGCCAGCAGCTTAGTAGTGAACAGCCAAGAGACCCAGTACTTC. It is translated as CASSLVVNSQETQYF.

This clonotype has at least ten counts. CDR3 region: CASSYLRTGYEQYF. In nucleotides, the CDR3 is TGTGCCAGCAGTTACCTCCGGACAGGCTACGAGCAGTACTTC. The chain joins TRBV6-5 to TRBJ2-7; TRBD1 agrees at 7 bases. This CDR3 region has 14 residues. CDR1 MNHEY and CDR2 SVGAGI come from the germline V gene. The junction had 4 bases not matched to a gene; V was cut back by 2 bases and J by 3 bases.

This clonotype was recorded at least ten times. This sequence joins TRBV3-1 and TRBJ1-6, with no clear D. V shed 1 base and J shed 9 bases, with 13 bases lying between them. CDR3 length: 15 residues. CDR1 and CDR2 (germline): LGHDT, YNNKEL (reference sequence). Here the CDR3 DNA reads TGTGCCAGCAGCCAAGTAGTAGGCACCTCTTCACCCCTCCACTTT. As protein: CASSQVVGTSSPLHF.

A remark on this clonotype: Given a much more abundant clone one base away, this may be a read error. The rearrangement links TRBV20-1 to TRBJ2-1, with D possibly TRBD2 on 5 matching bases. From germline, CDR1 is DFQATT and CDR2 SNEGSKA (reference sequence). V lost 1 base, J lost 10 bases, and 17 bases lay in between. This CDR3 is 14 amino acids long. The CDR3 region has the DNA TGCAGTGCTAGAGTGGACCCAACGGGGATGGAGCAGTTCTTC. It encodes CSARVDPTGMEQFF.

At least ten counts were recorded for this clonotype. The V and J genes are TRBV5-6 and TRBJ2-5; either TRBD1 or TRBD2 may supply D (7 bases each). Germline V CDR1 and CDR2: SGHDT, YYEEEE. V lost 5 bases, J lost 4 bases, and 18 bases lay in between. This CDR3 spans 15 amino acids. The CDR3 is CASRPTGRVVETQYF. Here the CDR3 DNA reads TGTGCCAGCAGACCGACAGGGAGGGTAGTAGAGACCCAGTACTTC.

In its sample, this clonotype was seen many times. The CDR3 DNA sequence: TGCGCCAGCACCCCAGGGGGCGCGTCAGGAGAGACCCAGTACTTC. Residues: CASTPGGASGETQYF. V is TRBV5-1 and J is TRBJ2-5; 8 bases agree with TRBD1. With V trimmed by 6 bases and J by 4 bases, 11 bases remained unmatched. Germline CDR1 reads SGHRS; CDR2 reads YFSETQ. The CDR3 is 15 residues long.

Ten or more counts support this clonotype. This sequence joins TRBV6-2 or TRBV6-3 and TRBJ2-1; 8 bases map to TRBD1. Germline lookup yields CDR1 MNHEY and CDR2 SVGEGT. Unmatched junction bases numbered 6, after V lost 2 bases and J lost 0 bases. The CDR3 length is 17 residues. CDR3 bases: TGTGCCAGCAGTTACACTAGGACAGGGAGCTCCTACAATGAGCAGTTCTTC. Translating gives CASSYTRTGSSYNEQFF.

Ten or more counts support this clonotype. The genes are TRBV6-5 and TRBJ2-3, with 7 bases aligning to TRBD2. Germline-derived CDR1 and CDR2 are MNHEY and SVGAGI. Trimming removed 5 bases from V and 2 bases from J; junction bases left unmatched: 7. This CDR3 has 15 amino acids. In DNA, the CDR3 is TGTGCCAGCAGTCTCCTAGCGGAGTCCACAGATACGCAGTATTTT. It encodes CASSLLAESTDTQYF.

This clonotype occurred many times. V usage is TRBV5-1 and J usage is TRBJ1-1, with D unclear. The CDR3 runs to 14 residues. The V gene lost 0 bases and the J gene lost 1 base, with 7 bases spanning the gap. Germline V lookup: CDR1 SGHRS, CDR2 YFSETQ. The CDR3 reads CASSLGSGNTEAFF. The CDR3 bases are TGCGCCAGCAGCTTGGGGTCGGGGAACACTGAAGCTTTCTTT.

This clonotype has a count of ten or more. This chain links TRBV6-1 with TRBJ1-1, with 9 bases matching TRBD1. There are 14 residues in the CDR3. Germline V gene sequence: CDR1 MNHNS, CDR2 SASEGT. J lost 1 base, V lost 7 bases, and 4 bases had no gene match. CDR3 sequence: CASTRGQGNTEAFF. CDR3 DNA: TGTGCCAGCACCCGGGGACAGGGGAACACTGAAGCTTTCTTT.

This clonotype was observed at least ten times. The chain employs TRBV27 and TRBJ2-2; 7 nucleotides match TRBD1. The junction had 6 bases not matched to a gene; V was cut back by 10 bases and J by 1 base. This CDR3 spans 14 amino acids. Germline CDR1 MNHEY, CDR2 SMNVEV (reference sequence). The CDR3, as DNA: TGTGCCACCTACCGGGACAGGAACACCGGGGAGCTGTTTTTT. Its protein product is CATYRDRNTGELFF.

This clonotype was recorded many times. This chain joins TRBV11-2 and TRBJ2-5; D is ambiguous. V shed 11 bases and J shed 10 bases, with 20 bases lying between them. Germline V gene lookup returns CDR1 SGHAT and CDR2 FQNNGV. The CDR3 has 12 amino acids. CDR3 DNA: TGTGCCTCCCGAGGAGCGAACCGGTACCAGTACTTC. Its protein product is CASRGANRYQYF.